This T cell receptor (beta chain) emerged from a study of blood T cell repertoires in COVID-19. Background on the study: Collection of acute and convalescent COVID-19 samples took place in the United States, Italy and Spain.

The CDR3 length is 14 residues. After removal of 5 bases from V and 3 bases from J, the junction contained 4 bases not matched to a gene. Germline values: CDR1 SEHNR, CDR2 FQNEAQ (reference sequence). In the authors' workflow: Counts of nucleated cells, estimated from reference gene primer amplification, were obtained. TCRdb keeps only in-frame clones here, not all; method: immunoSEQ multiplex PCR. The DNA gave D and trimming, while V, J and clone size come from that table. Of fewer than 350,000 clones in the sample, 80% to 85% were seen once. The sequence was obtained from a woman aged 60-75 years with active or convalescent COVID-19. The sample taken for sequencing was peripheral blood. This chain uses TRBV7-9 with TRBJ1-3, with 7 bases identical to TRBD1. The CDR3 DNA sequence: TGTGCCAGCAGCATCGACAGGGTTGGAAACACCATATATTTT. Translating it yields CASSIDRVGNTIYF.